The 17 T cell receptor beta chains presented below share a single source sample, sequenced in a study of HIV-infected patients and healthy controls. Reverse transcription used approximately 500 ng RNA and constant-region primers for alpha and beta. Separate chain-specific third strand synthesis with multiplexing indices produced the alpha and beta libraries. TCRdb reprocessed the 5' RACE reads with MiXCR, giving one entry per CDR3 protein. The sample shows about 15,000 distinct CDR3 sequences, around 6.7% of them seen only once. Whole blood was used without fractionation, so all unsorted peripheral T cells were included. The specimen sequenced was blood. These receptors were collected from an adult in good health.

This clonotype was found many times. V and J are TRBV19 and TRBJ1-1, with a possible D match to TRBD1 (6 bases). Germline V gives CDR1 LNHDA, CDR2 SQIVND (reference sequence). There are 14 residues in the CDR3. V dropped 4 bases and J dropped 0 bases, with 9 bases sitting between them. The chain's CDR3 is CASSNRVLNTEAFF. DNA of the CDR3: TGTGCCAGTAGTAACAGGGTGCTGAACACTGAAGCTTTCTTT.

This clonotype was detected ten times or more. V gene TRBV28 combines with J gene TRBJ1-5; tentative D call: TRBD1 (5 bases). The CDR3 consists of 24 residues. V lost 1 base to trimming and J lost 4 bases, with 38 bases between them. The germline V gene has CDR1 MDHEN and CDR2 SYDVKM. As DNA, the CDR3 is TGTGCCAGCAGTTTATTTGTACTTGAGGGACCCCTCATGCGGGGAAAGAGAGAAAATCAGCCCCAGCATTTT. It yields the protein CASSLFVLEGPLMRGKRENQPQHF. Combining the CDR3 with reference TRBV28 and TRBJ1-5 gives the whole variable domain DVKVTQSSRYLVKRTGEKVFLECVQDMDHENMFWYRQDPGLGLRLIYFSYDVKMKEKGDIPEGYSVSREKKERFSLILESASTNQTSMYLCASSLFVLEGPLMRGKRENQPQHFGDGTRLSIL.

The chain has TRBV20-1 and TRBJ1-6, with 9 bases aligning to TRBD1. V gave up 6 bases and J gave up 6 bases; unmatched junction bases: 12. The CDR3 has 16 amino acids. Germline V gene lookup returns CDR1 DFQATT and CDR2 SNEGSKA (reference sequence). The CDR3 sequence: CSAPRSPTGGNSPLHF. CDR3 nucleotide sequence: TGCAGTGCGCCCCGGAGCCCGACAGGGGGTAATTCACCCCTCCACTTT.

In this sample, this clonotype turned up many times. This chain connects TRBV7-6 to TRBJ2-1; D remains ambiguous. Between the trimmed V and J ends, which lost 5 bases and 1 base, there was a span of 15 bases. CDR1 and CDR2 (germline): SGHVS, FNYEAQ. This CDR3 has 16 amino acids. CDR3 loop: CASSIQSGRSYNEQFF. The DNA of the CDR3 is TGTGCCAGCAGCATCCAATCCGGCAGGTCCTACAATGAGCAGTTCTTC.

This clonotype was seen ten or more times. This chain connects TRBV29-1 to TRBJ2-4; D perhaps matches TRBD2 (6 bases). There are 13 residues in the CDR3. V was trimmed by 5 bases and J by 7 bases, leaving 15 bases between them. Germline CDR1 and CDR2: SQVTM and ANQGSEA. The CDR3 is CSVPGGARNIQYF. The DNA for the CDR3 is TGCAGCGTTCCAGGCGGGGCCCGGAACATTCAGTACTTC.

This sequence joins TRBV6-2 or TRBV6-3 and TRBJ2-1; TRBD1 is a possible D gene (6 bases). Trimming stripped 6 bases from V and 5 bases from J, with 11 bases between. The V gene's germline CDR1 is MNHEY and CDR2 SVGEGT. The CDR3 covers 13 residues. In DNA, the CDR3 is TGTGCCAGCAGAGGGGACATAGACAATGAGCAGTTCTTC. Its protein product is CASRGDIDNEQFF.

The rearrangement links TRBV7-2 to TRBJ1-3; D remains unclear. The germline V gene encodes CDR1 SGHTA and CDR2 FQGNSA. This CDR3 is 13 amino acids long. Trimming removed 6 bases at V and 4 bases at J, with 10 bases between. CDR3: CASRPGIGNTIYF. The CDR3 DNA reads TGTGCCAGCAGGCCGGGAATCGGAAACACCATATATTTT.

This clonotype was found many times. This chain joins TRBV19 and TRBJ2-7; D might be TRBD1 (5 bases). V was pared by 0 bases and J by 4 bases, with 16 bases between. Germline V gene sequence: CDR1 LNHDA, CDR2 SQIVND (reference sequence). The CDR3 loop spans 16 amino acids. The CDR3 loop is CASSIDGAAKSYEQYF. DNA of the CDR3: TGTGCCAGTAGTATAGATGGGGCAGCCAAAAGTTACGAGCAGTACTTC.

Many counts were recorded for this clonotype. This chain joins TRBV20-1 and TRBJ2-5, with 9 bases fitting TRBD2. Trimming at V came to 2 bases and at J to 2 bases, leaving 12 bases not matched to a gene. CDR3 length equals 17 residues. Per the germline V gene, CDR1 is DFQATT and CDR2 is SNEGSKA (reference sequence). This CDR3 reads CSARRSSGISGQETQYF. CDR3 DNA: TGCAGTGCTAGAAGGTCTAGCGGGATCTCTGGGCAAGAGACCCAGTACTTC.

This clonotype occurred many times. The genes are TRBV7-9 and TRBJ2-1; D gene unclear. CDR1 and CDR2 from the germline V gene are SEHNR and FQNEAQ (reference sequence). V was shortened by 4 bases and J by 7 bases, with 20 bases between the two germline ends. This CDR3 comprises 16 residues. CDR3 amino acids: CASSWFRFNTGNEQFF. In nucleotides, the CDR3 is TGTGCCAGCAGCTGGTTCAGGTTTAACACTGGGAATGAGCAGTTCTTC.

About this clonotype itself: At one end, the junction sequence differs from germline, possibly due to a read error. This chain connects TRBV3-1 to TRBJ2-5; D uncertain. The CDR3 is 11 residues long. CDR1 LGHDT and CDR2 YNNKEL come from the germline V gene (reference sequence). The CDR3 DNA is TGTGCCAGCAGCCTCAGAGAGACCCATTGCTTC. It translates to CASSLRETHCF.

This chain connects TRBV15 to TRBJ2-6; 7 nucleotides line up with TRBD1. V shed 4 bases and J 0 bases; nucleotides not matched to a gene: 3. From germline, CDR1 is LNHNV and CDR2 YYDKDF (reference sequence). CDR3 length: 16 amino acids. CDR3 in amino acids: CATSIHRGSGANVLTF. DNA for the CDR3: TGTGCCACCAGCATTCACAGGGGCTCTGGGGCCAACGTCCTGACTTTC.

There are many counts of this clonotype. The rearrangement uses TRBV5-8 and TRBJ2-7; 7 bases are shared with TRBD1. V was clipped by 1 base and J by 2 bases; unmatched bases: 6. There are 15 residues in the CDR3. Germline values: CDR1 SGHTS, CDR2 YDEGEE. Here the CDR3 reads CASSLSRQGTYEQYF. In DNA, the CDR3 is TGTGCCAGCAGCTTGTCCCGACAGGGCACCTACGAGCAGTACTTC.

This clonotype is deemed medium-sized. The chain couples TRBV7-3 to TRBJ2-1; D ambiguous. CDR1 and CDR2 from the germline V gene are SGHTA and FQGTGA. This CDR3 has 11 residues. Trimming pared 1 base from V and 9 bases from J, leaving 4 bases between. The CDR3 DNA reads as TGTGCCAGCAGCTTAAATGGTGAGCAGTTCTTC. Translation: CASSLNGEQFF.

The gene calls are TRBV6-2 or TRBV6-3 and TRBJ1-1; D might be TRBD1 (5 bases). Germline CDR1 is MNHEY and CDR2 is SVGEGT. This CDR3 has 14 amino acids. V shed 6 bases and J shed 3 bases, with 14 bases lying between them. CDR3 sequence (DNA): TGTGCCAGCAGCCCGCGAGGGACCCACACTGAAGCTTTCTTT. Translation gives CASSPRGTHTEAFF.

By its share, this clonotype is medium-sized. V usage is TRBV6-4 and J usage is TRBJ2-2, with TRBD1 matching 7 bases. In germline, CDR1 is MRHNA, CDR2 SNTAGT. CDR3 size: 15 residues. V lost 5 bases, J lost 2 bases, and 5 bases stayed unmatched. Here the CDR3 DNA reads TGTGCCAGCAGTATGGGGACAGATAACACCGGGGAGCTGTTTTTT. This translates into CASSMGTDNTGELFF.

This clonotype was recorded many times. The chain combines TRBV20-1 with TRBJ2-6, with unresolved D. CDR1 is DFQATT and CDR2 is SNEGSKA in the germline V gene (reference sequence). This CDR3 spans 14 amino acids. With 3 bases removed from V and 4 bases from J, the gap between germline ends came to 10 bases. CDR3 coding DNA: TGCAGTGCTAGCTCCGTCTTCGGGGCCAACGTCCTGACTTTC. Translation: CSASSVFGANVLTF.